Below are 28 T cell receptor beta chains sequenced from a single sample in a study of vaccination and CD4 T cells after COVID-19. At the Johns Hopkins FTIC core, DNA taken from cultured CD4+ T cells was sequenced by way of the Oncomine TCR Beta short-read assay. From the PCR reads, TCRdb called clonotypes with MiXCR, one entry per CDR3 protein. The sample yields some 20,000 distinct CDR3 sequences, approximately 30% seen once. Treatment indicated: roughly ten-day PBMC culture with coronavirus spike peptide pools or control peptides (ViraFEST assay). For these TCRs, the target antigens are not known. Input material: cultured CD4+ T cells from blood. All receptors derive from a human donor with COVID-19.

This clonotype was picked up a small number of times. The junction differs from germline at one of its ends, possibly a read error. The V gene is TRBV2, the J gene TRBJ1-5; weak D call: TRBD1 (5 bases). The germline V gene encodes CDR1 SNHLY and CDR2 FYNNEI. This CDR3 has 14 amino acids. Written as DNA, the CDR3 is TGTGCCAGCAGCGAAGACAGCATCAATCAGCCCCAGCATTTT. This translates into CASSEDSINQPQHF.

This clonotype was seen only a few times. CDR3 sequence (DNA): TGTGCCAGCAGCTTAAATCCGCAGGGCAATAATTCACCCCTCCACTTT. Residues: CASSLNPQGNNSPLHF. This chain uses TRBV11-3 with TRBJ1-6; TRBD1 is a possible D gene (5 bases). From germline, CDR1 is SGHNT and CDR2 YENEEA. The CDR3 runs 16 residues. V dropped 2 bases and J dropped 5 bases, with 13 bases sitting between them.

This rearrangement joins TRBV7-2 to TRBJ2-2; no reliable D call. The CDR3 is made up of 13 amino acids. The germline V gene has CDR1 SGHTA and CDR2 FQGNSA. The V and J ends lost 5 bases and 4 bases respectively, with 8 bases between them. The CDR3 spells CASSPLSTGELFF. The CDR3 nucleotides are TGTGCCAGCAGCCCGTTGTCCACCGGGGAGCTGTTTTTT.

This clonotype showed up just a few times. J is TRBJ2-1 and V is TRBV7-2; TRBD2 is a possible D gene (6 bases). The V end was cut by 5 bases, the J end by 7 bases, with 18 bases between. The V gene's germline CDR1 is SGHTA and CDR2 FQGNSA. The CDR3 runs 15 residues. The DNA of the CDR3 is TGTGCCAGCAGCCCGGGGGACCTACAATCGAATGAGCAGTTCTTC. Translating gives CASSPGDLQSNEQFF.

The J gene is TRBJ1-4, the V gene TRBV20-1, with 10 bases lining up with TRBD1. V gave up 0 bases and J gave up 7 bases; unmatched junction bases: 2. The CDR3 loop spans 14 amino acids. The germline V gene encodes CDR1 DFQATT and CDR2 SNEGSKA (reference sequence). CDR3 sequence (DNA): TGCAGTGCTAGAGAGTGGACAGGGGGTGAAAAACTGTTTTTT. Amino acids: CSAREWTGGEKLFF.

This clonotype was seen a handful of times. The chain carries TRBV6-2 or TRBV6-3 and TRBJ2-1, with D possibly being TRBD1 (5 bases). This CDR3 has 14 amino acids. Germline assignment: CDR1 MNHEY and CDR2 SVGEGT. Trimming stripped 2 bases from V and 9 bases from J, with 14 bases between. The CDR3 sequence: CASSYGVGASEQFF. The CDR3, as DNA: TGTGCCAGCAGTTACGGGGTAGGGGCAAGTGAGCAGTTCTTC.

The rearrangement links TRBV18 to TRBJ2-7; D unclear. The CDR3 totals 17 residues. V shed 2 bases and J shed 0 bases, with 17 bases lying between them. CDR1 is KGHSH, CDR2 LQKENI, per germline. This CDR3 reads CASSPGLRTLPSYEQYF. The CDR3 nucleotides read TGTGCCAGCTCACCAGGGCTTAGAACCCTCCCCTCCTACGAGCAGTACTTC. The full variable domain, with the rest looked up from reference TRBV18 and TRBJ2-7, is NAGVMQNPRHLVRRRGQEARLRCSPMKGHSHVYWYRQLPEEGLKFMVYLQKENIIDESGMPKERFSAEFPKEGPSILRIQQVVRGDSAAYFCASSPGLRTLPSYEQYFGPGTRLTVT.

This chain links TRBV6-1 with TRBJ1-5; tentatively, D is TRBD1 (5 bases). This CDR3 contains 13 residues. The germline gives CDR1 MNHNS, CDR2 SASEGT. The V end was cut by 6 bases, the J end by 5 bases, with 11 bases between. CDR3 sequence (DNA): TGTGCCAGCAGATCAGGGATCCATCAGCCCCAGCATTTT. It specifies CASRSGIHQPQHF.

The table lists this clonotype with a few counts. J is TRBJ1-1 and V is TRBV15, with 8 bases fitting TRBD1. This CDR3 comprises 16 residues. Germline CDR1 LNHNV, CDR2 YYDKDF (reference sequence). V was pared by 1 base and J by 5 bases, with 9 bases of the junction left unmatched. CDR3 sequence reads: CATSRAAGTGRTEAFF. As DNA, the CDR3 is TGTGCCACCAGCAGAGCTGCCGGGACAGGTCGTACTGAAGCTTTCTTT.

V usage is TRBV20-1 and J usage is TRBJ1-5, with D unresolved. The CDR3 is 14 amino acids. The germline V gene encodes CDR1 DFQATT and CDR2 SNEGSKA (reference sequence). Trimming removed 6 bases from V and 2 bases from J, with 14 bases in between. The CDR3 DNA reads TGCAGTGCAAGACCAAGGGAGGGCAATCAGCCCCAGCATTTT. This codes for CSARPREGNQPQHF.

The gene calls are TRBV19 and TRBJ2-2; D is tentatively TRBD1 or TRBD2 (5 bases each). V dropped 5 bases and J dropped 1 base, with 8 bases sitting between them. The CDR3 length is 14 residues. Per germline, CDR1 LNHDA and CDR2 SQIVND (reference sequence). The CDR3, as DNA: TGTGCCAGTAGTTCTGGGGGGAACACCGGGGAGCTGTTTTTT. Translated: CASSSGGNTGELFF. The full variable domain, in which reference TRBV19 and TRBJ2-2 provide the parts outside the CDR3, is DGGITQSPKYLFRKEGQNVTLSCEQNLNHDAMYWYRQDPGQGLRLIYYSQIVNDFQKGDIAEGYSVSREKKESFPLTVTSAQKNPTAFYLCASSSGGNTGELFFGEGSRLTVL.

V is TRBV5-1 and J is TRBJ2-7; D possibly corresponds to TRBD2 (7 bases). Trimming left V 7 bases short and J 6 bases short, with 23 bases between. Looked up from germline, CDR1 is SGHRS and CDR2 is YFSETQ. This CDR3 spans 15 amino acids. The CDR3 DNA reads as TGCGCCAGCGCCGCGACGGGGGGCGCGGCTGGCGAGCAGTACTTC. Its protein product is CASAATGGAAGEQYF.

The rearrangement joins TRBV6-1 to TRBJ1-3, with D tentatively TRBD1 (6 bases). Germline lookup yields CDR1 MNHNS and CDR2 SASEGT. The ends were cut back, 3 bases at V and 2 bases at J, with 11 bases in the middle. CDR3 length: 15 residues. This CDR3 is CASSEQGTAGNTIYF. As DNA, the CDR3 is TGTGCCAGCAGTGAGCAGGGGACGGCTGGAAACACCATATATTTT.

The chain carries TRBV7-8 and TRBJ1-6; no clear D. CDR1 is SGHVS and CDR2 is FQNEAQ in the germline V gene. The CDR3 totals 17 residues. V was cut by 1 base and J by 6 bases, with 16 bases left in between. The CDR3, as DNA: TGTGCCAGCAGCTTAGGAGTAGGCAGTCTGATTAATTCACCCCTCCACTTT. This codes for CASSLGVGSLINSPLHF.

This rearrangement joins TRBV19 to TRBJ1-2, with a possible D match to TRBD1 (6 bases). Per germline, CDR1 LNHDA and CDR2 SQIVND (reference sequence). V dropped 6 bases and J dropped 3 bases, with 17 bases sitting between them. This CDR3 contains 15 residues. The DNA of the CDR3 is TGTGCCAGTAGCCCCAACGCAAAGGGGGACTATGGCTACACCTTC. This sequence encodes CASSPNAKGDYGYTF.

By frequency in the sample, this clonotype is medium-sized. The V call is TRBV6-2 or TRBV6-3, the J call TRBJ1-2; no clear D. Per the germline V gene, CDR1 is MNHEY and CDR2 is SVGEGT. The CDR3 extends over 13 amino acids. V was shortened by 6 bases and J by 2 bases, with 10 bases between the two germline ends. CDR3 nucleotide sequence: TGTGCCAGCAGCGTTAGCCCCAACTATGGCTACACCTTC. The encoded protein is CASSVSPNYGYTF.

This clonotype is medium-sized. This chain joins TRBV7-2 and TRBJ1-5; maybe TRBD1 (5 bases). The germline V gene has CDR1 SGHTA and CDR2 FQGNSA. The CDR3 has 13 residues. Trimming took off 2 bases at V and 4 bases at J, with 6 bases between the two ends. CDR3 bases: TGTGCCAGCAGCTTAAGGGGTAATCAGCCCCAGCATTTT. Its protein product is CASSLRGNQPQHF.

The chain recombines TRBV20-1 with TRBJ2-5; a possible D gene is TRBD2 (6 bases). This CDR3 is built from 13 residues. Germline CDR1 is DFQATT and CDR2 is SNEGSKA (reference sequence). Between the trimmed V and J ends, which lost 1 base and 5 bases, there was a span of 11 bases. The CDR3 protein is CSARVGGQETQYF. In DNA form, the CDR3 reads TGCAGTGCTAGAGTAGGAGGGCAGGAGACCCAGTACTTC.

J is TRBJ2-3 and V is TRBV4-3, with 7 bases matching TRBD2. Germline values: CDR1 LGHNA, CDR2 YSLEER. The CDR3 spans 16 residues. The ends lost 0 bases at V and 2 bases at J; junction bases unmatched: 5. The chain's CDR3 is CASSQDGRGYTDTQYF. In nucleotides, the CDR3 is TGCGCCAGCAGCCAAGACGGGCGGGGGTACACAGATACGCAGTATTTT.

Details on this clonotype: The junction and the germline gene differ at one end; a read error may be behind it. The chain employs TRBV27 and TRBJ2-5, with D possibly TRBD2 on 7 matching bases. The CDR3 consists of 14 residues. Germline V gene data show CDR1 as MNHEY and CDR2 as SMNVEV (reference sequence). CDR3 sequence reads: CASRPPGGQGTQYF. The CDR3 DNA reads TGTGCCAGCAGACCCCCGGGGGGACAAGGGACCCAGTACTTC.

In this sample, this clonotype turned up a few times. This chain joins TRBV6-2 or TRBV6-3 and TRBJ1-2; D is ambiguous. The CDR3 loop spans 12 amino acids. Deletions cut 2 bases from V and 8 bases from J, with 9 bases between. Germline V gives CDR1 MNHEY, CDR2 SVGEGT. The CDR3 DNA follows: TGTGCCAGCAGTTACGAGAGTAAGGGCTACACCTTC. This codes for CASSYESKGYTF.

This chain links TRBV29-1 with TRBJ2-3, with 8 bases fitting TRBD2. J was trimmed by 3 bases and V by 4 bases; bases with no gene match: 9. CDR1 SQVTM and CDR2 ANQGSEA come from the germline V gene. This CDR3 is built from 15 residues. The CDR3 coding sequence is TGCAGCGTTGCGGGGGGGAATTTTAGGACAGATACGCAGTATTTT. Its translation is CSVAGGNFRTDTQYF.

Only a few counts were recorded for this clonotype. V usage is TRBV18 and J usage is TRBJ2-3; no definite D call. The CDR3 is 16 residues long. From germline, CDR1 is KGHSH and CDR2 LQKENI. V dropped 6 bases and J dropped 0 bases, with 16 bases sitting between them. The CDR3 region is CASSRAGHSSTDTQYF. The CDR3 DNA is TGTGCCAGCTCCCGAGCCGGGCACTCTAGCACAGATACGCAGTATTTT.

J is TRBJ2-3 and V is TRBV19; 7 bases are a match to TRBD1. The length of the CDR3 is 16 residues. Trimming cost V 5 bases and J 1 base; bases outside gene matches: 9. Per the germline V gene, CDR1 is LNHDA and CDR2 is SQIVND (reference sequence). The CDR3 sequence: CASSPPGQRRTDTQYF. DNA of the CDR3: TGTGCCAGTAGTCCACCGGGACAGCGCCGCACAGATACGCAGTATTTT.

This clonotype was picked up a small number of times. The chain employs TRBV21-1 and TRBJ1-1; TRBD1, the table's D call, was not compared with the DNA. TRBV21-1 represents a pseudogene. This CDR3 region has 16 residues. Written as DNA, the CDR3 is TGTGCCAGCAGCTCCTGGACAGGGATCACGAACACTGAAGCTTTCTTT. Translated, it gives CASSSWTGITNTEAFF.

This chain joins TRBV5-6 and TRBJ2-5; D may match TRBD1 or TRBD2 (5 bases each). This CDR3 has 15 residues. The germline gives CDR1 SGHDT, CDR2 YYEEEE. V gave up 4 bases and J gave up 1 base, with 14 bases separating them. The CDR3 sequence: CASSPGQRGQETQYF. For the CDR3, the DNA is TGTGCCAGCAGCCCGGGGCAGAGGGGCCAAGAGACCCAGTACTTC.

This clonotype is categorized as medium-sized (0.01 to 0.1%). The V gene is TRBV6-1, the J gene TRBJ1-5, with D maybe TRBD1 (5 bases). Germline V CDR1 and CDR2: MNHNS, SASEGT. V was trimmed by 10 bases and J by 5 bases, leaving 27 bases between them. The CDR3 totals 17 residues. The CDR3 loop reads CATYPSGQPLIYQPQHF. The CDR3 DNA is TGTGCCACCTACCCGTCAGGGCAGCCGCTGATCTATCAGCCCCAGCATTTT.

This clonotype was counted a few times. The chain couples TRBV20-1 to TRBJ1-1, with 9 bases matching TRBD1. V trimming: 1 base; J trimming: 3 bases; junction bases outside the gene matches: 3. CDR3 length: 14 residues. Germline values: CDR1 DFQATT, CDR2 SNEGSKA (reference sequence). CDR3: CSARVTGGYTEAFF. The CDR3, as DNA: TGCAGTGCTAGAGTAACAGGGGGCTACACTGAAGCTTTCTTT.